The next 24 T cell receptor beta chains were all read from a single sample in a study of neoadjuvant anti-PD-1 for oral cavity cancer. Here immunoSEQ multiplex PCR was the method, and the copy in TCRdb shows in-frame clones only, minus some. The data show 72,000 or so clones, with around 83% seen just once and about 3.4% held by the top ten. Specimen: PBMCs, collected before nivolumab (anti-PD-1) treatment. Receptor source: a person between 40 and 80 years old with oral cavity squamous cell carcinoma.

The V and J genes are TRBV20-1 and TRBJ1-2; D gene uncertain. Trimming removed 6 bases at V and 0 bases at J, with 5 bases between. In germline, CDR1 is DFQATT, CDR2 SNEGSKA (reference sequence). This CDR3 region has 11 residues. CDR3 loop: CSATPNYGYTF. CDR3 DNA: TGCAGTGCGACACCTAACTATGGCTACACCTTC.

J is TRBJ2-1 and V is TRBV4-1; TRBD2 matches 11 bases. V was pared by 1 base and J by 9 bases, with 5 bases of the junction left unmatched. This CDR3 region has 15 residues. Looked up from germline, CDR1 is MGHRA and CDR2 is YSYEKL. CDR3 coding DNA: TGCGCCAGCAGCCAAGCTACTAGCGGGAGAGGTGAGCAGTTCTTC. This sequence encodes CASSQATSGRGEQFF.

The genes are TRBV5-5 and TRBJ1-5, with D tentatively TRBD1 (6 bases). Trimming shortened V by 0 bases and J by 4 bases, and 11 bases separated the two germline ends. The CDR3 length is 15 residues. From germline, CDR1 is SGHKS and CDR2 YYEKEE (reference sequence). For the CDR3, the DNA is TGTGCCAGCAGCTTGGTCGGGACACCGAATCAGCCCCAGCATTTT. Protein: CASSLVGTPNQPQHF.

The chain couples TRBV10-3 to TRBJ2-7, with D possibly matching TRBD2 (6 bases). The CDR3 length is 11 residues. Germline V gene data show CDR1 as ENHRY and CDR2 as SYGVKD. The V end was cut by 2 bases, the J end by 7 bases, with 6 bases between. CDR3 amino acids: CAISEGGEQYF. The CDR3, as DNA: TGTGCCATCAGTGAGGGGGGGGAGCAGTACTTC.

The chain employs TRBV6-6 and TRBJ1-1; 10 bases fit TRBD1. V lost 6 bases and J lost 6; bases outside the gene matches: 10. The CDR3 totals 15 residues. The germline CDR1 and CDR2 sequences are MNHNY and SVGAGI (reference sequence). The CDR3 DNA is TGTGCCAGCAGCCCAAGACAGGGGGCGGGAGCTGAAGCTTTCTTT. This encodes CASSPRQGAGAEAFF.

The chain combines TRBV5-1 with TRBJ2-5; 7 bases match TRBD1. The CDR3 contains 14 residues. Germline trimming cut 4 bases from V and 4 bases from J; bases unmatched to any gene: 7. CDR1 and CDR2 (germline): SGHRS, YFSETQ. The CDR3 region has the DNA TGCGCCAGCAGCGCAGTACAGGGGCGAGAGACCCAGTACTTC. This gives the protein CASSAVQGRETQYF.

This clone was observed a single time. J is TRBJ2-1 and V is TRBV4-1; D might be TRBD1 or TRBD2, each matching 5 bases. Germline CDR1 MGHRA, CDR2 YSYEKL. The CDR3 is 14 residues long. Trimming shortened V by 4 bases and J by 8 bases, and 15 bases separated the two germline ends. CDR3 sequence (DNA): TGCGCCAGCAGCCTTCTCGGGGCTTGGGATGAGCAGTTCTTC. Encoded protein: CASSLLGAWDEQFF.

Written as DNA, the CDR3 is TGCGCCAGCAGCTTCCCGGACAGGGGGCTAGAAGCTTTCTTT. As protein: CASSFPDRGLEAFF. This sequence joins TRBV5-1 and TRBJ1-1; 11 bases map to TRBD1. In germline, CDR1 is SGHRS, CDR2 YFSETQ. CDR3 length: 14 residues. J was trimmed by 8 bases and V by 2 bases; bases with no gene match: 5.

A single count supports this clone. Additional DNA sequences in this sample encode the identical CDR3. The chain uses TRBV6-1 and TRBJ1-1, with D perhaps matching TRBD1 (5 bases). This CDR3 comprises 10 residues. V lost 6 bases and J lost 8, with 7 bases in between. The V gene's germline CDR1 is MNHNS and CDR2 SASEGT. Here the CDR3 DNA reads TGTGCCAGCAGGGGGACCGAAGCTTTCTTT. Amino acid sequence: CASRGTEAFF.

This chain connects TRBV19 to TRBJ1-2; TRBD1 is a possible D gene (6 bases). Germline V gene data show CDR1 as LNHDA and CDR2 as SQIVND (reference sequence). Trimming cost V 9 bases and J 4 bases, with 18 bases left between them. The CDR3 consists of 14 residues. CDR3 loop: CASQRSGVSYGYTF. The CDR3 DNA sequence: TGTGCCAGCCAGAGGTCAGGGGTTAGCTATGGCTACACCTTC.

The genes are TRBV7-7 and TRBJ2-2; D assignment may be TRBD1 or TRBD2 (6 bases each). The CDR3 covers 15 residues. Germline V gene lookup returns CDR1 SSHAT and CDR2 FNYEAQ (reference sequence). Trimming pared 2 bases from V and 7 bases from J, leaving 14 bases between. CDR3: CASSLNPGGGGELFF. The DNA of the CDR3 is TGTGCCAGCAGCTTAAATCCCGGGGGCGGCGGGGAGCTGTTTTTT. The variable domain in full, completed from reference TRBV7-7 and TRBJ2-2, reads GAGVSQSPRYKVTKRGQDVTLRCDPISSHATLYWYQQALGQGPEFLTYFNYEAQPDKSGLPSDRFSAERPEGSISTLTIQRTEQRDSAMYRCASSLNPGGGGELFFGEGSRLTVL.

CDR3 amino acids: CASRAQGGGNTIYF. CDR3 in DNA: TGTGCCAGCAGGGCACAGGGGGGTGGAAACACCATATATTTT. V usage is TRBV7-8 and J usage is TRBJ1-3; 8 nucleotides agree with TRBD1. CDR3 length equals 14 residues. The germline CDR1 and CDR2 sequences are SGHVS and FQNEAQ. The V gene end was trimmed by 6 bases and the J gene end by 3 bases; junction bases not matched to a gene: 4.

This rearrangement joins TRBV30 to TRBJ2-7; a weak D match, TRBD2 (6 bases). With 7 bases removed from V and 5 bases from J, the gap between germline ends came to 15 bases. The CDR3 runs 12 residues. Germline values: CDR1 GTSNPN, CDR2 SVGIG (reference sequence). The CDR3 bases are TGTGCCTCATCTAGATGGGGGGACGAGCAGTACTTC. It is translated as CASSRWGDEQYF.

The rearrangement links TRBV30 to TRBJ2-3, with D maybe TRBD2 (7 bases). This CDR3 is 19 amino acids long. V gave up 0 bases and J gave up 2 bases, with 24 bases separating them. Per germline, CDR1 GTSNPN and CDR2 SVGIG (reference sequence). CDR3 coding DNA: TGTGCCTGGAGTGTAGTCTATTCGGGGGGCCGGGACTTCACAGATACGCAGTATTTT. Protein sequence: CAWSVVYSGGRDFTDTQYF.

The rearrangement uses TRBV7-2 and TRBJ1-5, with D tentatively TRBD1 (5 bases). The CDR3 runs to 15 residues. The germline gives CDR1 SGHTA, CDR2 FQGNSA. The ends were cut back, 5 bases at V and 2 bases at J, with 13 bases in the middle. The DNA of the CDR3 is TGTGCCAGCAGCCCGGCAGGGCTAGGCAATCAGCCCCAGCATTTT. Translating gives CASSPAGLGNQPQHF.

V gene TRBV28 combines with J gene TRBJ1-5; possibly TRBD1 for D (5 bases). V lost 7 bases and J 1 base, leaving 23 bases between the germline ends. This CDR3 spans 18 amino acids. Germline V gives CDR1 MDHEN, CDR2 SYDVKM. CDR3 in amino acids: CASIHYRGGSTSNQPQHF. CDR3 DNA: TGTGCCAGCATCCACTACCGGGGGGGGTCGACGAGCAATCAGCCCCAGCATTTT.

V and J are TRBV10-3 and TRBJ1-5; tentatively, D is TRBD1 (5 bases). The CDR3 runs 15 residues. The germline gives CDR1 ENHRY, CDR2 SYGVKD. Trimming stripped 11 bases from V and 0 bases from J, with 17 bases between. The CDR3 DNA reads TGTGCCGCCGCCGGGGGTCTTTATAGCAATCAGCCCCAGCATTTT. Protein sequence: CAAAGGLYSNQPQHF.

The chain has TRBV6-1 and TRBJ1-5, with unresolved D. V lost 3 bases, J lost 3 bases, and 12 bases lay in between. Germline assignment: CDR1 MNHNS and CDR2 SASEGT. This CDR3 has 15 amino acids. The CDR3 nucleotides are TGTGCCAGCAGTGACCCGCAGGTCCTCAATCAGCCCCAGCATTTT. Translation: CASSDPQVLNQPQHF.

The chain employs TRBV4-1 and TRBJ1-5; D gene uncertain. V was pared by 1 base and J by 2 bases, with 9 bases between. The CDR3 is 15 amino acids. Germline V gene sequence: CDR1 MGHRA, CDR2 YSYEKL. CDR3 residues: CASSQVPTGNQPQHF. The CDR3 nucleotides are TGCGCCAGCAGCCAAGTACCCACGGGCAATCAGCCCCAGCATTTT.

This rearrangement joins TRBV5-1 to TRBJ2-7; 9 positions match TRBD2. The CDR3 totals 15 residues. The germline V gene encodes CDR1 SGHRS and CDR2 YFSETQ. Germline trimming cut 1 base from V and 6 bases from J; bases unmatched to any gene: 8. The CDR3 is CASSLMGSGGIEQYF. The CDR3 coding sequence is TGCGCCAGCAGCTTGATGGGAAGCGGGGGGATCGAGCAGTACTTC.

This sequence joins TRBV7-3 and TRBJ2-2; D is possibly TRBD1 or TRBD2 (5 bases each). V gave up 5 bases and J gave up 6 bases, with 13 bases separating them. This CDR3 region has 14 residues. The V gene's germline CDR1 is SGHTA and CDR2 FQGTGA. The DNA of the CDR3 is TGTGCCAGCAGCACGGGCCAGGGAGCCGGGGAGCTGTTTTTT. Translating it yields CASSTGQGAGELFF.

The chain is built from TRBV5-1 and TRBJ1-2; TRBD1 matches 10 bases. The CDR3 totals 18 residues. Looked up from germline, CDR1 is SGHRS and CDR2 is YFSETQ. The ends lost 1 base at V and 4 bases at J; junction bases unmatched: 13. The CDR3, as DNA: TGCGCCAGCAGCTTGAAAGGGACAGGGGAGGGGACTGGCTATGGCTACACCTTC. It yields the protein CASSLKGTGEGTGYGYTF.

This clone was seen a few times. V usage is TRBV9 and J usage is TRBJ2-3; D ambiguous. This CDR3 has 13 amino acids. Germline-derived CDR1 and CDR2 are SGDLS and YYNGEE. V lost 4 bases and J 4 bases, leaving 10 bases between the germline ends. This CDR3 reads CASSPGWPDTQYF. The DNA of the CDR3 is TGTGCCAGCAGCCCGGGTTGGCCAGATACGCAGTATTTT.

The V gene is TRBV2, the J gene TRBJ2-7, with D tentatively TRBD1 or TRBD2 (5 bases each). This CDR3 is built from 14 residues. Germline values: CDR1 SNHLY, CDR2 FYNNEI. Between the trimmed V and J ends, which lost 7 bases and 0 bases, there was a span of 13 bases. This CDR3 is CASTPGTYSYEQYF. The CDR3 bases are TGTGCCAGCACACCCGGGACGTACTCCTACGAGCAGTACTTC.